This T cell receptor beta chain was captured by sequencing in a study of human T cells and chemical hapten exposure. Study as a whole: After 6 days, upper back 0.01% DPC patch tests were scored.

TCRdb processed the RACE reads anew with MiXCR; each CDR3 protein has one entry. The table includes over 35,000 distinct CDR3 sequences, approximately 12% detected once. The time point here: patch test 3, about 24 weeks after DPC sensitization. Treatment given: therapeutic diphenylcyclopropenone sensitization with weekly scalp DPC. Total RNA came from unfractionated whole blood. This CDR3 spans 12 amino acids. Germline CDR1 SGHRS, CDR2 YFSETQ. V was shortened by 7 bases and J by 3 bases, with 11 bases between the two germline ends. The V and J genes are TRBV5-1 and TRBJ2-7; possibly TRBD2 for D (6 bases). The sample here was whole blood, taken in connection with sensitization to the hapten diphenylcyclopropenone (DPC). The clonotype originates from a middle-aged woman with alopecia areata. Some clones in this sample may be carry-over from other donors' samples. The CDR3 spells CASAAGGYEQYF. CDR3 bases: TGCGCCAGCGCCGCCGGGGGCTACGAGCAGTACTTC.